The next 12 T cell receptor beta chains were all read from a single sample in a study of OX40 agonist ivuxolimab in advanced cancers. Preparation of the library involved the immunoSEQ multiplex PCR assay. TCRdb re-hosts the immuneACCESS table, in-frame sequences only. Its copies lack some clones; in the studies checked, an unresolved V gene accounts for under half of them, and the cause for the rest is not known. Within this sample are approximately 77,000 clones, with about 84% of them counted one time only. The ten largest clones take up roughly 0.5% of the sample. The input for sequencing was CD4+ or CD8+ T cells sorted from blood, taken in a trial of the OX40 agonist ivuxolimab. The receptors derive from an adult with an advanced solid tumor such as melanoma, head and neck, liver or kidney cancer.

The rearrangement uses TRBV19 and TRBJ1-1; 7 bases fit TRBD1. The CDR3 extends over 14 amino acids. V shed 7 bases, J shed 0 bases, and the junction held 5 bases outside the gene matches. Germline-derived CDR1 and CDR2 are LNHDA and SQIVND (reference sequence). The CDR3 DNA reads as TGTGCCAGTAACCAGGGGGGTTTGAACACTGAAGCTTTCTTT. It specifies CASNQGGLNTEAFF.

This sequence joins TRBV18 and TRBJ2-1, with D perhaps TRBD1 (6 bases). V dropped 1 base and J dropped 6 bases, with 13 bases sitting between them. The CDR3 totals 15 residues. Germline-derived CDR1 and CDR2 are KGHSH and LQKENI. CDR3 nucleotide sequence: TGTGCCAGCTCACCACTAGGGGGTTTTGGCAATGAGCAGTTCTTC. Its translation is CASSPLGGFGNEQFF.

The chain has TRBV4-3 and TRBJ1-1; possibly TRBD1 for D (5 bases). The CDR3 is 16 amino acids. V lost 3 bases and J 1 base, leaving 15 bases between the germline ends. Germline CDR1 is LGHNA and CDR2 is YSLEER. The CDR3 spells CASSQDLQGTNTEAFF. CDR3 DNA sequence: TGCGCCAGCAGCCAGGACCTCCAGGGTACGAACACTGAAGCTTTCTTT.

The rearrangement joins TRBV5-4 to TRBJ1-2, with D tentatively TRBD1 (5 bases). With 4 bases removed from V and 2 bases from J, the gap between germline ends came to 15 bases. The CDR3 sequence is 15 residues long. Germline assignment: CDR1 SGHNT and CDR2 YYREEE (reference sequence). The chain's CDR3 is CASSVGTPGNYGYTF. CDR3 in DNA: TGTGCCAGCAGCGTCGGGACTCCGGGGAACTATGGCTACACCTTC.

The V gene is TRBV9, the J gene TRBJ1-3, with D possibly matching TRBD1 (6 bases). The CDR3 sequence is 15 residues long. Germline V gives CDR1 SGDLS, CDR2 YYNGEE. The V and J ends lost 2 bases and 7 bases respectively, with 16 bases between them. The CDR3 DNA reads TGTGCCAGCAGCGTGACAGGTAACTCGGTGAACACCATATATTTT. This encodes CASSVTGNSVNTIYF.

The rearrangement uses TRBV6-5 and TRBJ1-1; no clear D. CDR1 and CDR2 (germline): MNHEY, SVGAGI. Trimming took off 5 bases at V and 5 bases at J, with 9 bases between the two ends. The CDR3 has 12 amino acids. The CDR3 region is CASSNTETEAFF. In nucleotides, the CDR3 is TGTGCCAGCAGTAACACAGAAACTGAAGCTTTCTTT.

The chain employs TRBV18 and TRBJ1-2; 9 bases are shared with TRBD1. CDR3 length: 15 amino acids. V lost 3 bases to trimming and J lost 3 bases; unmatched junction nucleotides: 5. Germline V gives CDR1 KGHSH, CDR2 LQKENI. The CDR3 region is CASSPVQGADYGYTF. The CDR3 DNA follows: TGTGCCAGCTCACCCGTACAGGGGGCGGACTATGGCTACACCTTC.

This chain connects TRBV28 to TRBJ1-3; unclear D gene. Deletions cut 8 bases from V and 0 bases from J, with 8 bases between. Germline CDR1 and CDR2: MDHEN and SYDVKM. There are 13 residues in the CDR3. CDR3 sequence: CASREHSGNTIYF. In nucleotides, the CDR3 is TGTGCCAGCCGAGAACACTCTGGAAACACCATATATTTT.

This clone occurred once. This chain connects TRBV7-2 to TRBJ1-2, with D possibly TRBD1 on 6 matching bases. Germline CDR1 and CDR2: SGHTA and FQGNSA. The V end lost 5 bases, the J end lost 8 bases, and 21 bases lay between the germline ends. CDR3 length equals 15 residues. The chain's CDR3 is CASSHQVNREEGYTF. The CDR3 coding sequence is TGTGCCAGCAGCCACCAAGTTAACAGGGAGGAGGGCTACACCTTC.

The rearrangement uses TRBV7-9 and TRBJ2-1; TRBD1 aligns across 8 bases. The CDR3 loop spans 14 amino acids. The V and J ends lost 2 bases and 6 bases, in that order; junction bases with no gene match: 3. The germline V gene has CDR1 SEHNR and CDR2 FQNEAQ (reference sequence). CDR3 sequence reads: CASSLYRGSNEQFF. The CDR3 DNA is TGTGCCAGCAGCTTATACAGGGGGTCCAATGAGCAGTTCTTC.

The chain carries TRBV9 and TRBJ1-2; D possibly corresponds to TRBD1 (5 bases). Germline V gene sequence: CDR1 SGDLS, CDR2 YYNGEE. This CDR3 has 13 residues. Deletions cut 0 bases from V and 6 bases from J, with 9 bases between. DNA of the CDR3: TGTGCCAGCAGCGTAGAGGGGAGGGATGGCTACACCTTC. Protein sequence: CASSVEGRDGYTF.

A word on this clone: The same CDR3 can be traced to other DNA sequences in this sample. V is TRBV7-8 and J is TRBJ2-7; D is undetermined. The CDR3 totals 13 residues. Trimming took off 1 base at V and 4 bases at J, with 8 bases between the two ends. Germline CDR1 reads SGHVS; CDR2 reads FQNEAQ. The DNA of the CDR3 is TGTGCCAGCAGCTTAGACACACTATACGAGCAGTACTTC. Translating it yields CASSLDTLYEQYF.